This TCR beta chain was retrieved from a study of T-cell memory formation after mild COVID-19. This clonotype came up a few times. There are 12 residues in the CDR3. The V gene's germline CDR1 is KGHDR and CDR2 SFDVKD. V was pared by 7 bases and J by 5 bases, with 10 bases between. TCRdb re-derived calls from the 5' RACE reads in MiXCR, one entry per CDR3 protein. The sample contains about 190,000 distinct CDR3 sequences, about 18% of which appear only once. Input material: PBMCs or a T cell subset sorted from them (not recorded which). The gene calls are TRBV24-1 and TRBJ1-1, with D perhaps matching TRBD1 (6 bases). This receptor was obtained from an adult woman who had mild COVID-19 (a few samples of this study predate the infection). Cell type and time point are not known. In DNA form, the CDR3 reads TGTGCCACCAGGGGGGGCGAAACTGAAGCTTTCTTT. This sequence encodes CATRGGETEAFF.